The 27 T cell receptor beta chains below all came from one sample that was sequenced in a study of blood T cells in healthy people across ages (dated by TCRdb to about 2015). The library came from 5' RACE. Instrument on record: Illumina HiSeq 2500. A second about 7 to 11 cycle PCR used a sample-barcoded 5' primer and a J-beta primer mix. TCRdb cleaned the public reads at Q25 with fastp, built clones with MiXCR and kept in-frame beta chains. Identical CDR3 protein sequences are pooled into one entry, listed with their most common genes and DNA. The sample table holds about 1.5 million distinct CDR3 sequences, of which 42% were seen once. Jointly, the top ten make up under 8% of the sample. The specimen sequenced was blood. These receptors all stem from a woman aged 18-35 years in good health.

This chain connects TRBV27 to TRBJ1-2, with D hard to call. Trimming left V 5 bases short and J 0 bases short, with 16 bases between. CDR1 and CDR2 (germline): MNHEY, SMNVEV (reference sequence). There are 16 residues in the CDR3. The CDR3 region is CASSPSRRGANYGYTF. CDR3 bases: TGTGCCAGCAGTCCCAGCCGACGGGGAGCTAACTATGGCTACACCTTC.

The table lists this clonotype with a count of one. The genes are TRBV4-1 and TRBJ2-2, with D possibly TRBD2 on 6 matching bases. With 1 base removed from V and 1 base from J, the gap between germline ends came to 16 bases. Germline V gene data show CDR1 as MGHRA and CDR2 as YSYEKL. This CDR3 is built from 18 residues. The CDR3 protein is CASSQVRRGPVNTGELFF. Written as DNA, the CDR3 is TGCGCCAGCAGCCAAGTCCGGAGGGGCCCCGTGAACACCGGGGAGCTGTTTTTT.

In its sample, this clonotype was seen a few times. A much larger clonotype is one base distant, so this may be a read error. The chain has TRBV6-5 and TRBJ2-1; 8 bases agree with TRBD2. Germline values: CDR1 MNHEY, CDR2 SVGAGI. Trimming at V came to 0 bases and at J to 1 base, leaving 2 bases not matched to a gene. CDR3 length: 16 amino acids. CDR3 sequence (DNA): TGTGCCAGCAGTTACTCGGGCGGGAGGTCCTACAATGAGCAGTTCTTC. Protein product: CASSYSGGRSYNEQFF.

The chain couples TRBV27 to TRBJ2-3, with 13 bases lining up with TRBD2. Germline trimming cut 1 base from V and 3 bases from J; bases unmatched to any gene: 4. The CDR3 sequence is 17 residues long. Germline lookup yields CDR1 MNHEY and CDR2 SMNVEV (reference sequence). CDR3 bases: TGTGCCAGCAGTTTATTGAGGACTAGCGGGGGTACAGATACGCAGTATTTT. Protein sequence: CASSLLRTSGGTDTQYF.

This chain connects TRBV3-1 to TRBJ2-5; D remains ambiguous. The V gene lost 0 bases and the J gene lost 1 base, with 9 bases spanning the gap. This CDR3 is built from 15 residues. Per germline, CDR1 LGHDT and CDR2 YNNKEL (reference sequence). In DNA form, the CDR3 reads TGTGCCAGCAGCCAAGATAGGGCCTTCCAAGAGACCCAGTACTTC. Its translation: CASSQDRAFQETQYF.

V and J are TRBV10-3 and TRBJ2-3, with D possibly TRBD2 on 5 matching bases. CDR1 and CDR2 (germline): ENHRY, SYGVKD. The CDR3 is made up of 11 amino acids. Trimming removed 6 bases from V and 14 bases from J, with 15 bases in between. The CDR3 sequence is CAISPGRYAYF. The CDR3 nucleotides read TGTGCCATCAGCCCTGGGAGATACGCGTATTTT.

The CDR3 nucleotides are TGCAGCGCGACCCCAACTAACTATGGCTACACCTTC. This gives the protein CSATPTNYGYTF. The gene calls are TRBV29-1 and TRBJ1-2; no firm D call. This CDR3 comprises 12 residues. With 7 bases removed from V and 0 bases from J, the gap between germline ends came to 9 bases. CDR1 is SQVTM, CDR2 ANQGSEA, per germline.

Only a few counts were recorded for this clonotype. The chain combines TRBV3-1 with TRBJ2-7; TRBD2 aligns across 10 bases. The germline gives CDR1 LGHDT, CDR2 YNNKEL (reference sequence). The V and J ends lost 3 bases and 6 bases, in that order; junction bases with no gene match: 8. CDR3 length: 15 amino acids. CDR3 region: CASSQLAGVDSEQYF. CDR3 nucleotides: TGTGCCAGCAGCCAGCTAGCGGGAGTAGATAGCGAGCAGTACTTC.

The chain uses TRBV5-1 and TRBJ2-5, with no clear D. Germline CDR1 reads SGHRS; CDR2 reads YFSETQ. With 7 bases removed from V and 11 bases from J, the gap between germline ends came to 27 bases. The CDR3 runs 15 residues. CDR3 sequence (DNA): TGCGCCAGCCGCCCAGCAGGAACGGAATTCAATGAGCAGTACTTC. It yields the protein CASRPAGTEFNEQYF.

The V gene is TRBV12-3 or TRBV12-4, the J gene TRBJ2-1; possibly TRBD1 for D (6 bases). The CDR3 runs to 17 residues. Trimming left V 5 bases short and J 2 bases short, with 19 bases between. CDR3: CASSAPPGAPTYNEQFF. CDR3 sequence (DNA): TGTGCCAGCAGTGCCCCTCCAGGGGCGCCAACCTACAATGAGCAGTTCTTC.

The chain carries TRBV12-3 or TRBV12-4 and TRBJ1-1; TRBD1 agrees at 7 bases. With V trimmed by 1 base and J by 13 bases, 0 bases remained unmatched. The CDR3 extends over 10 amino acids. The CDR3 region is CASSLDRGFF. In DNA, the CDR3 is TGTGCCAGCAGTTTAGACAGGGGTTTCTTT.

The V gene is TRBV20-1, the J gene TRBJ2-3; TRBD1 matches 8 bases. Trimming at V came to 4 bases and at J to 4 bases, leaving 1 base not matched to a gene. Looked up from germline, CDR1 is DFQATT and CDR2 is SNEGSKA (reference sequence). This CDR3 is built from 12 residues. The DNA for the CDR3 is TGCAGTGCTACGACAGGGGCAGATACGCAGTATTTT. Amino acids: CSATTGADTQYF.

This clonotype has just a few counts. This CDR3 reads CASSRPGHWNEKLFF. The CDR3 DNA is TGTGCCAGCAGCCGGCCGGGACATTGGAATGAAAAACTGTTTTTT. The rearrangement uses TRBV3-1 and TRBJ1-4; tentatively, D is TRBD1 (6 bases). The CDR3 length is 15 residues. V lost 4 bases, J lost 5 bases, and 14 bases lay in between. Germline V gene data show CDR1 as LGHDT and CDR2 as YNNKEL (reference sequence). Full variable domain (rest looked up from reference TRBV3-1 and TRBJ1-4): DTAVSQTPKYLVTQMGNDKSIKCEQNLGHDTMYWYKQDSKKFLKIMFSYNNKELIINETVPNRFSPKSPDKAHLNLHINSLELGDSAVYFCASSRPGHWNEKLFFGSGTQLSVL.

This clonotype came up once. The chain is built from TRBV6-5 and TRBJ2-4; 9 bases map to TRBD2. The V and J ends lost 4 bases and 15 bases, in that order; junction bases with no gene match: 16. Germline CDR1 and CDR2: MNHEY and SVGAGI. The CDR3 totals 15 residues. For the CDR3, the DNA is TGTGCCAGCAGTTCCTTAGCGGGAGTCTTAGGGAGGTGGTACTTC. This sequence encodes CASSSLAGVLGRWYF.

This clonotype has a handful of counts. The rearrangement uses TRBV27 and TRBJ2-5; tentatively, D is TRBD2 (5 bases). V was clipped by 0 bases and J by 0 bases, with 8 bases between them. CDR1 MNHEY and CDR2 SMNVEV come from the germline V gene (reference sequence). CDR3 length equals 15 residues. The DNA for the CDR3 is TGTGCCAGCAGTTTATCCGAGGGAGACCAAGAGACCCAGTACTTC. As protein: CASSLSEGDQETQYF.

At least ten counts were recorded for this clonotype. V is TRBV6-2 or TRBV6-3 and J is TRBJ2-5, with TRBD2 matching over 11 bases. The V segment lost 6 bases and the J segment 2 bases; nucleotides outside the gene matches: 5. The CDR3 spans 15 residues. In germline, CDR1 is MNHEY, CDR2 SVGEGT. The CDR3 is CASRPGTSGQETQYF. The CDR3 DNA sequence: TGTGCCAGCAGACCCGGGACTAGCGGACAAGAGACCCAGTACTTC.

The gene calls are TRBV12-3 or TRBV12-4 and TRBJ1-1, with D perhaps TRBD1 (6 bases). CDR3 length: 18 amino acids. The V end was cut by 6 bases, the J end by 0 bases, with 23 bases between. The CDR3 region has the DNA TGTGCCAGCAGCAACCATCGATTTGAGAGGGGGATGAACACTGAAGCTTTCTTT. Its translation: CASSNHRFERGMNTEAFF.

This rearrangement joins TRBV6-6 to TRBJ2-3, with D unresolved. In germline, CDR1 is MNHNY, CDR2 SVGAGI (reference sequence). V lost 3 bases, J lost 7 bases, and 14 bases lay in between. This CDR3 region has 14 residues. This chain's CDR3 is CASSYEGKRHTQYF. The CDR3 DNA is TGTGCCAGCAGTTATGAAGGGAAGAGACATACGCAGTATTTT.

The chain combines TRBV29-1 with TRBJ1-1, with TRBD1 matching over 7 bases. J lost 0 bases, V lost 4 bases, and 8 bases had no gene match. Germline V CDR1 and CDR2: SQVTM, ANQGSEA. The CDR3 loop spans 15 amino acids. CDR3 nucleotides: TGCAGCGTTGTGGAAGGGACAGCCTTGAACACTGAAGCTTTCTTT. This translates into CSVVEGTALNTEAFF.

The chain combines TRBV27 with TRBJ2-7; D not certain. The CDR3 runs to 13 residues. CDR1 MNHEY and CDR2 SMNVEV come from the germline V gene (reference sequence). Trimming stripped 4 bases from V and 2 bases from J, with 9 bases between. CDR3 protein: CASSYRKTYEQYF. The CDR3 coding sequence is TGTGCCAGCAGTTACCGGAAGACCTACGAGCAGTACTTC.

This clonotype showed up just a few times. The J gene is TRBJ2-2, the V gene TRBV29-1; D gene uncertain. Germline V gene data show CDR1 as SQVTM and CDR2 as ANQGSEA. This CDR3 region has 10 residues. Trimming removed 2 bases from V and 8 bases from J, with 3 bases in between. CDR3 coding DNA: TGCAGCGTTGAAATGGGGGAGCTGTTTTTT. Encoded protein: CSVEMGELFF.

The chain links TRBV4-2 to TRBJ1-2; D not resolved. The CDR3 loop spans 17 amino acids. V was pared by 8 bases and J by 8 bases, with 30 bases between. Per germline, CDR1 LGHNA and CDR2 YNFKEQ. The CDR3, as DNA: TGTGCCAGCCAAGAGCTTATACGACATCCGGATTCTCCCGGCTACACCTTC. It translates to CASQELIRHPDSPGYTF.

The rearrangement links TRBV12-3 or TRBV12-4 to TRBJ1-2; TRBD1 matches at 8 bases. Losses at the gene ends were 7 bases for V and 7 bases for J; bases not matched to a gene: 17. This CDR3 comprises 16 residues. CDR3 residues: CASTPSGGAVRSGYTF. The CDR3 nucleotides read TGTGCCAGCACCCCTTCAGGGGGCGCGGTAAGGAGTGGCTACACCTTC.

The CDR3 is CAATSGGEETQYF. CDR3 DNA: TGTGCCGCCACTAGCGGGGGGGAAGAGACCCAGTACTTC. V gene TRBV10-3 combines with J gene TRBJ2-5, with 13 bases matching TRBD2. The CDR3 sequence is 13 residues long. V dropped 11 bases and J dropped 3; count of bases not matched to a gene: 3. Germline-derived CDR1 and CDR2 are ENHRY and SYGVKD.

The CDR3: CATPATSTDTQYF. CDR3 in DNA: TGTGCCACTCCGGCTACTAGCACAGATACGCAGTATTTT. The rearrangement links TRBV7-9 to TRBJ2-3, with D unclear. CDR3 length: 13 amino acids. The ends were cut back, 10 bases at V and 0 bases at J, with 11 bases in the middle. The germline V gene has CDR1 SEHNR and CDR2 FQNEAQ (reference sequence).

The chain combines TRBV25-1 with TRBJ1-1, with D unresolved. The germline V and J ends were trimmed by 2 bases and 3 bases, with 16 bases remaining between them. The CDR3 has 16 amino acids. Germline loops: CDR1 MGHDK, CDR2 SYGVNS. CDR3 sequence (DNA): TGTGCCAGCAGTGAAGTGGGTGTGATCTCAGACACTGAAGCTTTCTTT. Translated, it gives CASSEVGVISDTEAFF.

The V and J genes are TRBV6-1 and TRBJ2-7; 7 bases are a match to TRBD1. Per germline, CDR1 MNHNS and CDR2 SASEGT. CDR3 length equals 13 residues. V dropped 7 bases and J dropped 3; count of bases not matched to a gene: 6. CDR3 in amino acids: CASMRQGVYEQYF. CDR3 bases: TGTGCCAGCATGCGACAGGGAGTCTACGAGCAGTACTTC.